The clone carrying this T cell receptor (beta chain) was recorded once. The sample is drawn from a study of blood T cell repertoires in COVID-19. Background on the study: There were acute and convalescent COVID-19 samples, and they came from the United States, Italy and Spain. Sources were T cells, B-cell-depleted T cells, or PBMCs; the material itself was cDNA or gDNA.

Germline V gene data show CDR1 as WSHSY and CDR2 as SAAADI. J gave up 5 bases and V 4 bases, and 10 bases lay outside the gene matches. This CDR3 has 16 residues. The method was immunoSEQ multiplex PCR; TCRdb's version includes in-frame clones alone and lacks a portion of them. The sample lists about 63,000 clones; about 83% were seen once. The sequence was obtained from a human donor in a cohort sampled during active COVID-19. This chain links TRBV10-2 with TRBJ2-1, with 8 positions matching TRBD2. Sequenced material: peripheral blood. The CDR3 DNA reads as TGCGCCAGCAGTGGGGGGAAGGTAGCGGGGCACAATGAGCAGTTCTTC. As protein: CASSGGKVAGHNEQFF.